This passage covers 20 T cell receptor beta chains from one sample sequenced in a study of early T cells in non-severe SARS-CoV-2 infection. MiXCR, run by TCRdb on the 5' RACE reads, gives a single entry per CDR3 protein. The repertoire has 85,000 to 90,000 distinct CDR3 sequences, around 15% of them found once; the top ten carry 5% to 7%. Sequenced: whole blood. These receptor sequences come from an adult who was a healthcare worker with PCR-confirmed SARS-CoV-2 infection or an uninfected control (not recorded which).

This clonotype was seen a handful of times. The gene calls are TRBV20-1 and TRBJ1-1; D possibly corresponds to TRBD1 (5 bases). V lost 1 base and J 1 base, leaving 10 bases between the germline ends. This CDR3 spans 14 amino acids. CDR1 DFQATT and CDR2 SNEGSKA come from the germline V gene (reference sequence). As DNA, the CDR3 is TGCAGTGCTAGAGCCGGGACCGCGAACACTGAAGCTTTCTTT. Its protein product is CSARAGTANTEAFF.

This clonotype was counted many times. This chain joins TRBV4-3 and TRBJ2-6, with D maybe TRBD1 (6 bases). The germline V gene has CDR1 LGHNA and CDR2 YSLEER. V was shortened by 0 bases and J by 2 bases, with 8 bases between the two germline ends. This CDR3 is 16 amino acids long. The CDR3: CASSQDGGTGANVLTF. Written as DNA, the CDR3 is TGCGCCAGCAGCCAAGATGGGGGCACTGGGGCCAACGTCCTGACTTTC.

The table lists this clonotype with a few counts. This sequence joins TRBV4-3 and TRBJ2-1, with a tentative D call TRBD2 (6 bases). CDR1 is LGHNA, CDR2 YSLEER, per germline. V dropped 0 bases and J dropped 6 bases, with 12 bases sitting between them. This CDR3 contains 15 residues. CDR3 residues: CASSQDRLGRNEQFF. The CDR3 DNA is TGCGCCAGCAGCCAAGATCGACTAGGTCGCAATGAGCAGTTCTTC.

The chain couples TRBV19 to TRBJ2-2, with D unclear. CDR1 and CDR2 (germline): LNHDA, SQIVND (reference sequence). V shed 3 bases and J shed 2 bases, with 7 bases lying between them. The CDR3 contains 14 residues. The CDR3 is CASSIDVNTGELFF. The CDR3 DNA reads TGTGCCAGTAGTATTGACGTAAACACCGGGGAGCTGTTTTTT. Supplemented by reference TRBV19 and TRBJ2-2, the full variable domain reads DGGITQSPKYLFRKEGQNVTLSCEQNLNHDAMYWYRQDPGQGLRLIYYSQIVNDFQKGDIAEGYSVSREKKESFPLTVTSAQKNPTAFYLCASSIDVNTGELFFGEGSRLTVL.

The V gene is TRBV10-3, the J gene TRBJ1-1; possibly TRBD1 for D (5 bases). This CDR3 spans 14 amino acids. From germline, CDR1 is ENHRY and CDR2 SYGVKD. The V and J ends lost 8 bases and 1 base respectively, with 14 bases between them. The CDR3 DNA follows: TGTGCCATCGGGAAGGGGCAAAGGAACACTGAAGCTTTCTTT. This gives the protein CAIGKGQRNTEAFF.

This clonotype was counted a few times. J is TRBJ2-7 and V is TRBV5-6; 7 nucleotides line up with TRBD1. After removal of 2 bases from V and 0 bases from J, the junction contained 8 bases not matched to a gene. This CDR3 spans 16 amino acids. The germline V gene encodes CDR1 SGHDT and CDR2 YYEEEE. The CDR3 nucleotides read TGTGCCAGCAGCTTTTCGGGGACAGCCTTCTCCTACGAGCAGTACTTC. Translated, it gives CASSFSGTAFSYEQYF.

This clonotype was counted a few times. The rearrangement links TRBV28 to TRBJ1-2; D gene unclear. This CDR3 region has 12 residues. Trimming stripped 2 bases from V and 5 bases from J, with 6 bases between. The germline V gene has CDR1 MDHEN and CDR2 SYDVKM. The CDR3 sequence is CASSLGGYGYTF. CDR3 bases: TGTGCCAGCAGTTTAGGCGGGTATGGCTACACCTTC.

This clonotype occurred a few times. The rearrangement links TRBV29-1 to TRBJ2-3; TRBD1 aligns across 10 bases. The CDR3 loop spans 15 amino acids. Germline CDR1 SQVTM, CDR2 ANQGSEA. V trimming: 0 bases; J trimming: 1 base; junction bases outside the gene matches: 1. This CDR3 is CSVEDGTGGTDTQYF. The CDR3 nucleotides are TGCAGCGTTGAAGATGGGACAGGGGGCACAGATACGCAGTATTTT.

This clonotype occurred many times. The gene calls are TRBV10-2 and TRBJ2-7; D unresolved. This CDR3 has 13 residues. V lost 2 bases and J lost 3, with 8 bases in between. From germline, CDR1 is WSHSY and CDR2 SAAADI. CDR3 region: CASSETPRYEQYF. CDR3 DNA: TGCGCCAGCAGTGAGACTCCTCGCTACGAGCAGTACTTC.

CDR3 coding DNA: TGTGCCAGTAGTACCGGGACTCCGACCGGGGAGCTGTTTTTT. This encodes CASSTGTPTGELFF. J is TRBJ2-2 and V is TRBV19; D possibly corresponds to TRBD2 (6 bases). The germline V gene has CDR1 LNHDA and CDR2 SQIVND (reference sequence). The CDR3 consists of 14 residues. V was trimmed by 4 bases and J by 5 bases, leaving 11 bases between them.

This clonotype was seen only a few times. The genes are TRBV7-3 and TRBJ2-2; 7 bases match TRBD2. CDR1 and CDR2 from the germline V gene are SGHTA and FQGTGA. Losses at the gene ends were 5 bases for V and 2 bases for J; bases not matched to a gene: 8. CDR3 length equals 16 residues. CDR3 sequence: CASSPGLGVNTGELFF. DNA for the CDR3: TGTGCCAGCAGCCCAGGACTAGGGGTTAACACCGGGGAGCTGTTTTTT.

This clonotype was detected many times. The chain couples TRBV7-2 to TRBJ2-7; D gene unclear. The CDR3 length is 11 residues. Germline V gene data show CDR1 as SGHTA and CDR2 as FQGNSA. The germline V and J ends were trimmed by 5 bases and 2 bases, with 4 bases remaining between them. Here the CDR3 reads CASSATYEQYF. The CDR3 DNA sequence: TGTGCCAGCAGCGCCACCTACGAGCAGTACTTC.

This clonotype came up many times. J is TRBJ2-7 and V is TRBV28; D not certain. The length of the CDR3 is 12 residues. V was shortened by 4 bases and J by 1 base, with 5 bases between the two germline ends. The V gene's germline CDR1 is MDHEN and CDR2 SYDVKM. CDR3: CASSWDSYEQYF. The DNA for the CDR3 is TGTGCCAGCAGTTGGGATTCCTACGAGCAGTACTTC.

This clonotype appeared many times. The chain combines TRBV24-1 with TRBJ2-3; TRBD2 is a possible D gene (6 bases). V lost 10 bases and J 4 bases, leaving 17 bases between the germline ends. This CDR3 contains 14 residues. The germline V gene encodes CDR1 KGHDR and CDR2 SFDVKD. CDR3 sequence: CATSRAGTADTQYF. CDR3 bases: TGTGCCACGTCGAGGGCGGGGACGGCAGATACGCAGTATTTT.

This sequence joins TRBV7-9 and TRBJ2-1; TRBD1 agrees at 8 bases. The germline V gene has CDR1 SEHNR and CDR2 FQNEAQ (reference sequence). Unmatched junction bases numbered 5, after V lost 5 bases and J lost 5 bases. The length of the CDR3 is 14 residues. The CDR3 region is CASSPPDRDNEQFF. The CDR3 DNA sequence: TGTGCCAGCAGCCCCCCGGACAGGGACAATGAGCAGTTCTTC.

This clonotype occurred many times. The rearrangement uses TRBV5-6 and TRBJ2-7; the match to TRBD2 covers 8 bases. The CDR3 runs 15 residues. V shed 5 bases and J 0 bases; nucleotides not matched to a gene: 7. Germline V CDR1 and CDR2: SGHDT, YYEEEE. In DNA form, the CDR3 reads TGTGCCAGCAGTGTTCCGGGGGGGAGCTCCTACGAGCAGTACTTC. It yields the protein CASSVPGGSSYEQYF.

This clonotype was seen at least ten times. V usage is TRBV21-1 and J usage is TRBJ1-2; TRBD1, the D gene given by the table, was not confirmed from the DNA. TRBV21-1 is a pseudogene locus. The CDR3 covers 13 residues. The DNA for the CDR3 is TGTGCCAGCAGACCGACAGGGAACTATGGCTACACCTTC. Its protein product is CASRPTGNYGYTF.

This clonotype was observed many times. V gene TRBV10-3 combines with J gene TRBJ1-1; D remains ambiguous. The CDR3 runs to 15 residues. V dropped 3 bases and J dropped 3 bases, with 14 bases sitting between them. The germline gives CDR1 ENHRY, CDR2 SYGVKD. DNA of the CDR3: TGTGCCATCAGTGACGTCGGGCCCACAGACACTGAAGCTTTCTTT. It encodes CAISDVGPTDTEAFF.

This clonotype was detected a few times. V gene TRBV12-3 or TRBV12-4 combines with J gene TRBJ1-2; D perhaps matches TRBD1 (6 bases). Trimming removed 4 bases at V and 3 bases at J, with 9 bases between. This CDR3 has 13 residues. The chain's CDR3 is CASSYRVDYGYTF. In DNA form, the CDR3 reads TGTGCCAGCAGTTACAGGGTGGACTATGGCTACACCTTC.

This chain links TRBV11-2 with TRBJ2-3; 12 positions agree with TRBD1. Germline V gene data show CDR1 as SGHAT and CDR2 as FQNNGV. The junction had 8 bases not matched to a gene; V was cut back by 5 bases and J by 5 bases. This CDR3 is built from 16 residues. CDR3: CASSTGTGGVKDTQYF. Written as DNA, the CDR3 is TGTGCCAGCAGCACAGGGACAGGGGGCGTGAAAGATACGCAGTATTTT.